The clone carrying this T cell receptor beta chain was counted many times. The antigen remains unidentified. This entry is derived from a study of response to subunit inactivated influenza vaccine. Study-level results: Authors suggested that a seasonal influenza vaccination recruits few new T cells each time.

The CDR3 has 13 amino acids. The V end lost 3 bases, the J end lost 10 bases, and 15 bases lay between the germline ends. Germline CDR1 MDHEN, CDR2 SYDVKM. TCRdb reprocessed the RT-PCR reads with MiXCR, giving one entry per CDR3 protein. This sample carries a few hundred thousand distinct CDR3 sequences, 11% of them seen once, and the ten largest clones take about 12%. Material: PBMCs from blood, obtained more than 35 days after vaccination. This chain uses TRBV28 with TRBJ1-1; TRBD1 is a possible D gene (5 bases). This sequence was found in a man over 45 who received an inactivated influenza vaccine. DNA for the CDR3: TGTGCCAGCAGTTTTGACCTGACAGTGAGAGCTTTCTTT. Residues: CASSFDLTVRAFF.